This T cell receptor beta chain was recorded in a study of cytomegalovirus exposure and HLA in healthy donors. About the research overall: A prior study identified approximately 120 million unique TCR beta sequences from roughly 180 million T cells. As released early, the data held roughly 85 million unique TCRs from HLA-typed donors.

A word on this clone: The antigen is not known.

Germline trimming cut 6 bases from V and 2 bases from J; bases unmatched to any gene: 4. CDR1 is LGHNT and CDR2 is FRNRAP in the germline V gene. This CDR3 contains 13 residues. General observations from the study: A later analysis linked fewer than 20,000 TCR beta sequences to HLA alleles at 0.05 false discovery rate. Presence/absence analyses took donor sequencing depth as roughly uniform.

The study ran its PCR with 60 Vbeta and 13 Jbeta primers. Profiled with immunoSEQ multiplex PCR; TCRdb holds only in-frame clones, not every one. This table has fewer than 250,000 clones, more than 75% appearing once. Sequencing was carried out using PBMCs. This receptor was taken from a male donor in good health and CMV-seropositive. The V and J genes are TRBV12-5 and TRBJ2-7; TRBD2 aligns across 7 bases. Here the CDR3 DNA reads TGTGCTAGTGGGCCAGCGGGAACCTACGAGCAGTACTTC. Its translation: CASGPAGTYEQYF.